The TCR beta chain under discussion was sequenced for a study of post-analysis software for immune sequencing data. Background on the study: Disease courses included relapsing-remitting, secondary progressive and progressive-relapsing multiple sclerosis. Study-wide findings and caveats: There was significantly lower normalized Chao1 diversity in multiple sclerosis patients than in controls. Roughly 5 TRBV segments (TRBV5-6, TRBV5-1 and TRBV20-1 among them) occurred more frequently in patients than in controls.

CDR3 length: 15 amino acids. V lost 3 bases to trimming and J lost 5 bases, with 16 bases between them. Turning to this clonotype: Its antigen is still unknown.

Unique molecular identifiers were built into the TCR beta cDNA libraries. The authors obtained roughly 550,000 cDNA molecules from around 1 to 9.1 million T cells. TCRdb analysed the PCR reads with MiXCR anew, one entry per CDR3 protein. The table records 550,000 to 700,000 distinct CDR3 sequences, 44% of them present only once. The V gene is TRBV12-3 or TRBV12-4, the J gene TRBJ1-1; possible D gene TRBD1, 6 bases. The source of this sequence is a girl aged 5-17 years with multiple sclerosis. Sequenced input: blood. The CDR3 DNA reads as TGTGCCAGCAGTTTTGGTGCCGGGGGGCGTACTGAAGCTTTCTTT. Its translation is CASSFGAGGRTEAFF.